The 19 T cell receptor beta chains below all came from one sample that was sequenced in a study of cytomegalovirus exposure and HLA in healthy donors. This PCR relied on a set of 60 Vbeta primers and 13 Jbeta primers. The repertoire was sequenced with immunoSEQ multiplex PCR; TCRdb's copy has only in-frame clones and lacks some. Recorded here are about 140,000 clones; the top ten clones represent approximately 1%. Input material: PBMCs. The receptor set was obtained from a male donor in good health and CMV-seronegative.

CDR3 in amino acids: CASSRGGRETQYF. CDR3 bases: TGTGCCAGCAGCCGGGGGGGCCGGGAGACCCAGTACTTC. V is TRBV7-3 and J is TRBJ2-5; 8 bases map to TRBD2. CDR1 and CDR2 (germline): SGHTA, FQGTGA. The CDR3 covers 13 residues. V lost 5 bases and J lost 5; bases outside the gene matches: 4.

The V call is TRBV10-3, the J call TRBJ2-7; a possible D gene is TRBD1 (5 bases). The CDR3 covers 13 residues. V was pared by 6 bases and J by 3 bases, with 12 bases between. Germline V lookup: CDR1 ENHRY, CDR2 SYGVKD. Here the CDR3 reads CAIRAQTDYEQYF. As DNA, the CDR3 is TGTGCCATCAGGGCACAGACAGACTACGAGCAGTACTTC.

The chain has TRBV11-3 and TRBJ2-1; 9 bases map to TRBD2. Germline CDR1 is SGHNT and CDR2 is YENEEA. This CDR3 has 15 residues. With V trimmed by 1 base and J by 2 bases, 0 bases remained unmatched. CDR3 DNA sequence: TGTGCCAGCAGCTTAGGCGGGAGGGCCTACAATGAGCAGTTCTTC. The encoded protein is CASSLGGRAYNEQFF.

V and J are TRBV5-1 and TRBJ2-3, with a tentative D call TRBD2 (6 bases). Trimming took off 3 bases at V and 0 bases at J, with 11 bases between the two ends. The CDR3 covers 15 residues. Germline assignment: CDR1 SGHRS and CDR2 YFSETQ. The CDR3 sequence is CASSSGLSSTDTQYF. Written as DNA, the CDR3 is TGCGCCAGCAGCTCGGGACTCTCTAGCACAGATACGCAGTATTTT.

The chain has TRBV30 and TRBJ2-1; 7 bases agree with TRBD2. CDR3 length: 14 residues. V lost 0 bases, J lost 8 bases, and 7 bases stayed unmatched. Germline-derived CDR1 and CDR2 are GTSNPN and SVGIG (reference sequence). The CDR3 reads CAWSVRTSRDEQFF. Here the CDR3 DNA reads TGTGCCTGGAGTGTACGGACTAGTCGTGATGAGCAGTTCTTC.

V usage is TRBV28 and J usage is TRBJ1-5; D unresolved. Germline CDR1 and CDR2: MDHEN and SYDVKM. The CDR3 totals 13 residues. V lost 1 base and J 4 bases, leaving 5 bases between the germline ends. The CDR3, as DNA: TGTGCCAGCAGTTTATCCCTTAATCAGCCCCAGCATTTT. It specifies CASSLSLNQPQHF.

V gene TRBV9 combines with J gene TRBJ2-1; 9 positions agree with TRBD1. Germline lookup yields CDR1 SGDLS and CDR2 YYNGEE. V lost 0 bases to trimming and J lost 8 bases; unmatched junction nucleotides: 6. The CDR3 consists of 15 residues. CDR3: CASSVAGQGRDEQFF. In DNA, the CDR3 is TGTGCCAGCAGCGTAGCGGGACAGGGTCGAGATGAGCAGTTCTTC. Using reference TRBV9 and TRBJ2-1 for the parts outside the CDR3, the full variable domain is DSGVTQTPKHLITATGQRVTLRCSPRSGDLSVYWYQQSLDQGLQFLIQYYNGEERAKGNILERFSAQQFPDLHSELNLSSLELGDSALYFCASSVAGQGRDEQFFGPGTRLTVL.

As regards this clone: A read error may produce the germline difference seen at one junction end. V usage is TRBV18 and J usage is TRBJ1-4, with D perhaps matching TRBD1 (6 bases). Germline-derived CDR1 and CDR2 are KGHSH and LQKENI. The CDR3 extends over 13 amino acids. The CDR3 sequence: CDSSPDRNEKLFF. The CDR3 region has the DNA TGTGACAGCTCACCGGACAGAAATGAAAAACTGTTTTTT.

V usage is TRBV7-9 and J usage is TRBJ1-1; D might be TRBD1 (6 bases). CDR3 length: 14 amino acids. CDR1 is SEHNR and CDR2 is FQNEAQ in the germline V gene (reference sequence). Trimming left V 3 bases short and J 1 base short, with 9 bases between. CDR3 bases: TGTGCCAGCAGCTTTACAGGGACGAACACTGAAGCTTTCTTT. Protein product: CASSFTGTNTEAFF.

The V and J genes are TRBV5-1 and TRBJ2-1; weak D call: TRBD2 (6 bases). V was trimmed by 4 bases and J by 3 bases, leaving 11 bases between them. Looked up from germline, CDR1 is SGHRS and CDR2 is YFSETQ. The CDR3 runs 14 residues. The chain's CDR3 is CASSLTGLYNEQFF. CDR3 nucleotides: TGCGCCAGCAGCCTTACGGGACTCTACAATGAGCAGTTCTTC.

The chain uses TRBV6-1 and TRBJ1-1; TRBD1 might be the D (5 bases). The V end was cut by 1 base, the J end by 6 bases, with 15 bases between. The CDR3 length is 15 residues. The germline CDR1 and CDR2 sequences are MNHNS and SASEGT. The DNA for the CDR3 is TGTGCCAGCAGTGAAGGGGGGGTGGGCAGGGCTGAAGCTTTCTTT. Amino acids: CASSEGGVGRAEAFF.

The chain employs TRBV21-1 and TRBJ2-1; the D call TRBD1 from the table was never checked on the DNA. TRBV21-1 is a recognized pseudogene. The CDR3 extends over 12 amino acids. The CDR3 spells CASRGTANEQFF. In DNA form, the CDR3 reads TGTGCCAGCAGGGGGACAGCCAATGAGCAGTTCTTC.

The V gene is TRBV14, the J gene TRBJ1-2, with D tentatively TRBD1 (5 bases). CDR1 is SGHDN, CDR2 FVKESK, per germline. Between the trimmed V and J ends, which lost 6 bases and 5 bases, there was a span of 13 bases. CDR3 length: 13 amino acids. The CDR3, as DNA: TGTGCCAGCAGTCCCGGGACTCGATATGGCTACACCTTC. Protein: CASSPGTRYGYTF. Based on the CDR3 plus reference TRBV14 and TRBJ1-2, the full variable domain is EAGVTQFPSHSVIEKGQTVTLRCDPISGHDNLYWYRRVMGKEIKFLLHFVKESKQDESGMPNNRFLAERTGGTYSTLKVQPAELEDSGVYFCASSPGTRYGYTFGSGTRLTVV.

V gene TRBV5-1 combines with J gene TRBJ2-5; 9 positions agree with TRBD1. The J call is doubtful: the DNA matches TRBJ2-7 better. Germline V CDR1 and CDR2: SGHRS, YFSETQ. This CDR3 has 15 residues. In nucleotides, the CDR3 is TGCGCCAGCATGTCCGGGACAGGGTGGCGGTACGAGCAGTACTTC. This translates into CASMSGTGWRYEQYF.

The CDR3 loop reads CASSLVGQPVLDTQYF. CDR3 coding DNA: TGCGCCAGCAGCTTGGTCGGACAACCTGTTCTCGATACGCAGTATTTT. V usage is TRBV5-1 and J usage is TRBJ2-3; D might be TRBD1 (5 bases). Per the germline V gene, CDR1 is SGHRS and CDR2 is YFSETQ. Trimming took 0 bases from V and 6 from J, leaving 17 bases between them. The CDR3 has 16 amino acids.

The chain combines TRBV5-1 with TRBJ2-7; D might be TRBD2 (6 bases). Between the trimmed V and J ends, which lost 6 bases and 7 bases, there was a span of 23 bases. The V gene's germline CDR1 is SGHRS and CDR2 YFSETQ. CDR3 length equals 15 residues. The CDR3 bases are TGCGCCAGCATTTCGGGGGAGACCCAGGCAGGAGAGCAGTACTTC. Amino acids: CASISGETQAGEQYF.

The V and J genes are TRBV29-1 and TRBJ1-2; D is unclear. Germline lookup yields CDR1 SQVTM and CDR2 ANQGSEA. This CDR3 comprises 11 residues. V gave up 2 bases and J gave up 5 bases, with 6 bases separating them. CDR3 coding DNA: TGCAGCGTTGAACAGGTATATGGCTACACCTTC. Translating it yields CSVEQVYGYTF.

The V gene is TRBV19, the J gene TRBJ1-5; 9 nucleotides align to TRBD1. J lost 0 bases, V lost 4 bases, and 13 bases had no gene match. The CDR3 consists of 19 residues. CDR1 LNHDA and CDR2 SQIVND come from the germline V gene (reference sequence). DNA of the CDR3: TGTGCCAGTAGTAACCCCGGGACAGGGTCCCGCTATAGCAATCAGCCCCAGCATTTT. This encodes CASSNPGTGSRYSNQPQHF.

Written as DNA, the CDR3 is TGTGCCTGGGGAGCGGGGGCCATATACAATGAGCAGTTCTTC. Its translation is CAWGAGAIYNEQFF. The chain links TRBV30 to TRBJ2-1; 8 positions match TRBD2. This CDR3 region has 14 residues. Germline assignment: CDR1 GTSNPN and CDR2 SVGIG (reference sequence). V lost 5 bases to trimming and J lost 4 bases; unmatched junction nucleotides: 7.